This T cell receptor beta chain originates from a study of OX40 agonist ivuxolimab in advanced cancers. Looking at the study overall: Ivuxolimab, which targeted the costimulatory receptor OX40 (CD134), was an agonistic, fully human IgG2 monoclonal antibody. Intravenous ivuxolimab was administered to patients every 2 weeks at six dose levels: 0.01, 0.1, 0.3, 1.5, 3 and 10 mg/kg. Of the roughly 52 dose-escalation patients, hepatocellular carcinoma was present in some 19, melanoma in around 15, renal cell carcinoma in 9 and head and neck cancer in 9. The dose-escalation cohort was about 87% male with a mean age of about 60 years, ranging from roughly 20 to 80. Patients were allowed to have had prior anti-PD-1, anti-PD-L1 or anti-CTLA-4 therapy, and approximately 40% of the dose-escalation patients had been treated with checkpoint inhibitors. Partial responses were achieved by three dose-escalation patients, of whom one had hepatocellular carcinoma and two had cutaneous melanoma. The point of sequencing TCRbeta in the periphery was to test whether ivuxolimab changed TCR sequence diversity and drove clonal T-cell expansion. The paper reports the monotherapy dose-escalation portion (N of about 54 patients) of the phase I ivuxolimab trial.

For sequencing of the TCRbeta CDR3 region, genomic DNA was extracted from the sorted cells. The immunoSEQ Assay was used for sequencing of TCRbeta CDR3 regions. TCRdb took over this immuneACCESS table, retaining in-frame rearrangements with V and J assigned. Such tables are incomplete; in checked studies, under half of the missing clones stem from an unresolved V gene, and the remainder is unexplained. The sample table shows some 23,000 clones, and around 81% are seen once. The leading ten clones occupy less than 25% of the sample. Patients with autoimmune disease history or receiving systemic immunosuppression were excluded from the trial. Peripheral blood for TCR sequencing was collected from all dose cohorts at baseline, on cycle 4 day 1, and on cycle 7 day 1. The samples were taken from a phase I, first-in-human, multicenter, open-label dose-escalation trial of ivuxolimab. The trial enrolled adults with locally advanced or metastatic head and neck squamous cell, hepatocellular, melanoma or renal cell carcinoma. CD4+ and CD8+ T cells were sorted separately from peripheral blood before TCR sequencing.

From the germline V gene, CDR1 is MDHEN and CDR2 is SYDVKM. The CDR3 holds 14 amino acids from the cysteine to the phenylalanine. Only the CDR3 DNA is retained, 42 bases long and in frame from the first base. Trimming takes 3 bases from V and 4 bases from J, and the germline ends sit 9 bases apart. Overall study results and their limits: At doses from 0.1 to 3.0 mg/kg, clonal expansion was seen in both CD4+ and CD8+ blood T cells between baseline and week 6. On average, CD8+ T cells showed more expanded clones than CD4+ T cells after ivuxolimab. Low levels of normalized T-cell clonal expansion were also seen in some patients who did not respond. Antigen specificity was not determined for the clonally expanded peripheral T cells. In the 0.1-3.0 mg/kg groups, partial responders were among the patients with the lowest normalized peripheral clonal expansion, particularly in CD8+ T cells.

This clone was seen more than once but under ten times. No cognate antigen has been identified for it. No clone much larger than this one lies a single base away; base qualities are absent. The receptor's source is an adult with an advanced solid tumor such as melanoma, head and neck, liver or kidney cancer. Sample: CD4+ or CD8+ T cells sorted from blood, taken in a trial of the OX40 agonist ivuxolimab. Recombination joined TRBV28 with TRBJ2-2; TRBD2 is a possible D gene, resting on 5 matching bases. Here is the DNA: TGTGCCAGCAGTTTGGGAGTGGGCACCGGGGAGCTGTTTTTT. It translates to CASSLGVGTGELFF.